A selection of T cell receptor beta chains follows, all from one sample in a study of T cell repertoires in cytomegalovirus infection. One entry per CDR3 protein, called by TCRdb with MiXCR from the reads. The profile shows a few hundred thousand distinct CDR3 sequences, around 30% of them singletons. These receptors have no identified antigens. The sequencing here drew on cultured PBMCs, taken from culture after CMV antigen stimulation. These receptors were collected from a human donor in good health (CMV status not recorded). Some clones in this sample may be carry-over from other donors' samples. Each CDR3 is given with its conserved first and last residue. Fields, in order: V gene, clone size, J gene, D gene, CDR3 DNA, CDR3 protein. A D gene is named only where the DNA matches it firmly. Not every row has a clone size; where given, it reads once, few, many or a size class.

>TRBV7-2|.|TRBJ2-3|TRBD2
TGTGCCAGCAGCCCGGGACTAGCGGGAGGAGGGCTGACGCAGTATTTT
CASSPGLAGGGLTQYF
>TRBV12-3/TRBV12-4|few|TRBJ1-2|TRBD1
TGTGCCAGCAGTCCGGACAGGGGGCTGAATGGCTACACCTTC
CASSPDRGLNGYTF
>TRBV7-2|many|TRBJ2-1|TRBD2
TGTGCCAGCAGCATTAGCGGGAGGGCCCCCAATGAGCAGTTCTTC
CASSISGRAPNEQFF
>TRBV11-2|.|TRBJ2-5|TRBD2
TGTGCCAGCAGCTCAGGACTAGCGGGGTTACAAGAGACCCAGTACTTC
CASSSGLAGLQETQYF
>TRBV5-4|.|TRBJ1-1|.
TGTGCCAGCAGCTTGGACCCTGGTGGGCTCGCTGAAGCTTTCTTT
CASSLDPGGLAEAFF
>TRBV7-2|.|TRBJ2-5|TRBD1
TGTGCCAGCAGCTTAGGTGGGGCAGGGGGCTTGGAGACCCAGTACTTC
CASSLGGAGGLETQYF
>TRBV10-3|few|TRBJ2-1|TRBD1
TGTGCCATCGGGACAGTTTACAATGAGCAGTTCTTC
CAIGTVYNEQFF
>TRBV5-1|.|TRBJ2-3|TRBD2
TGCGCCAGCAGCCTGACTAGCGGGAGGGCCGGGACAGATACGCAGTATTTT
CASSLTSGRAGTDTQYF
>TRBV7-2|few|TRBJ1-5|.
TGTGCCAGCAGCCCTCCGGAGGGTCAGCCCCAGCATTTT
CASSPPEGQPQHF
>TRBV7-6|few|TRBJ2-1|TRBD2
TGTGCCAGCACGTCGGGTGGGAGGGTATACAATGAGCAGTTCTTC
CASTSGGRVYNEQFF
>TRBV5-5|few|TRBJ2-2|.
TGTGCCAGCAGCCCACAGGGCCGTAGACTAGCTTTACCCGGGGAGCTGTTTTTT
CASSPQGRRLALPGELFF
>TRBV24-1|few|TRBJ1-1|.
TGTGCCACCGCCGGAAGGTTGAACACTGAAGCTTTCTTT
CATAGRLNTEAFF
>TRBV24-1|.|TRBJ2-1|.
TGTGCCACCAGTGACCCCGGGACTGGCGCGAGAGAGCAGTTCTTC
CATSDPGTGAREQFF
>TRBV19|once|TRBJ2-1|TRBD2
TGTGCCAGTAGTATCCTTCTAGGAAGCGGGAGTGGTGTAGGGGAGCAGTTCTTC
CASSILLGSGSGVGEQFF
>TRBV10-3|.|TRBJ1-3|.
TGTGCCACCGCACAGGAGGATGGAAACACCATATATTTT
CATAQEDGNTIYF
>TRBV29-1|once|TRBJ2-2|.
TGCAGCGTTCAACGGGGGGCGGACACCGGGGAGCTGTTTTTT
CSVQRGADTGELFF
>TRBV11-2|few|TRBJ2-1|.
TGTGCCAGCAGCTTTCTCGCTGAGCAGTTCTTC
CASSFLAEQFF
>TRBV28|few|TRBJ2-1|TRBD1
TGTGCCAGCAGTTTGGGGGGGACAGGGGGGTCCTACAATGAGCAGTTCTTC
CASSLGGTGGSYNEQFF
>TRBV6-1|.|TRBJ2-3|TRBD1
TGTGCCAGCAGCGGACCAGGGGGCTGGTCAGATACGCAGTATTTT
CASSGPGGWSDTQYF
>TRBV7-2|.|TRBJ2-7|.
TGTGCCAGCAGCCGACTATTGGGGCAGTACTTC
CASSRLLGQYF
>TRBV6-2/TRBV6-3|few|TRBJ2-3|.
TGTGCCAGCACCTACCAGGGGGGCCCAGATACGCAGTATTTT
CASTYQGGPDTQYF
>TRBV6-8|.|TRBJ2-3|.
TGTGCCAGCAGTTACTCCATCACAGATACGCAGTATTTT
CASSYSITDTQYF
>TRBV25-1|few|TRBJ1-3|.
TGTGCCAGCAGTGAATATTGGCAGGGTGCCTCTGGAAACACCATATATTTT
CASSEYWQGASGNTIYF
>TRBV7-6|few|TRBJ2-7|TRBD1
TGTGCCAGCAGCCCTTCCGGGACAGACCGCTACGAGCAGTACTTC
CASSPSGTDRYEQYF
>TRBV20-1|.|TRBJ1-6|TRBD1
TGCAGTGCTTACACGGACAGGGGCATTAATTCACCCCTCCACTTT
CSAYTDRGINSPLHF
>TRBV18|.|TRBJ2-1|TRBD1
TGTGCCAGTCGGGACAGGGGGCTCCGTGAGCAGTTCTTC
CASRDRGLREQFF
>TRBV7-7|.|TRBJ2-1|TRBD1
TGTGCCAGCAGCTCGGGACAGGGTAGTTTCGACAATGAGCAGTTCTTC
CASSSGQGSFDNEQFF
>TRBV7-2|few|TRBJ2-5|TRBD2
TGTGCCAGCAGCCCCAGACTAGCGGGAGGTCTGGAGACCCAGTACTTC
CASSPRLAGGLETQYF
>TRBV19|few|TRBJ2-3|.
TGTGCCAGTAGACCCTCAGCGACAGATACGCAGTATTTT
CASRPSATDTQYF
>TRBV29-1|.|TRBJ2-1|TRBD1
TGCAGCGTTGAAGATCAAAGGGGGCTGATCTCCAATGAGCAGTTCTTC
CSVEDQRGLISNEQFF